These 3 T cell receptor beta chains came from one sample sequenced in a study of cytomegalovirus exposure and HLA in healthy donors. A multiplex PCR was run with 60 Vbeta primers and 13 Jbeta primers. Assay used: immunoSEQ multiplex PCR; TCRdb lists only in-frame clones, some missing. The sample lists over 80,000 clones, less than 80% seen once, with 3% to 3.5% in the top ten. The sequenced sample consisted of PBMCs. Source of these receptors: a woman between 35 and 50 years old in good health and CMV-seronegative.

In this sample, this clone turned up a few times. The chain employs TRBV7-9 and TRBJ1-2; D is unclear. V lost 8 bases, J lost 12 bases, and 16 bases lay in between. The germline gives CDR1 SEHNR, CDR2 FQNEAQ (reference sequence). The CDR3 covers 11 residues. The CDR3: CASRPARRDTF. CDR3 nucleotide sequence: TGTGCCAGCCGCCCTGCCCGACGGGACACCTTC.

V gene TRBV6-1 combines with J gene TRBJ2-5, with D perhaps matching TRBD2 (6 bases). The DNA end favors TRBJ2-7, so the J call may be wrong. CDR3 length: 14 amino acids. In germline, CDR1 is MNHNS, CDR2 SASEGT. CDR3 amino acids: CASTVGTFSYEQYF. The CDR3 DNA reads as TGTGCCAGCACTGTAGGGACTTTCTCCTACGAGCAGTACTTC.

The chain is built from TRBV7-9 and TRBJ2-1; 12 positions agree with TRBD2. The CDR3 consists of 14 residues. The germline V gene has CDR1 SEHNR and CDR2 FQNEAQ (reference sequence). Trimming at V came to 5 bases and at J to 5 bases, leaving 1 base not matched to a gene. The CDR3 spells CASSASGRDNEQFF. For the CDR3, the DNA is TGTGCCAGCAGCGCTAGCGGGAGGGACAATGAGCAGTTCTTC.